A single sample gave rise to the 10 T cell receptor beta chains below, sequenced in a study of CD8+CD57+ T cells in acquired aplastic anemia listed by TCRdb under 2018. Sequencing was performed on an Illumina HiSeq 2000. TCR beta VDJ combination and CDR3 sequence profiling used genomic DNA as the template. TCRdb trimmed the raw reads at Q25, called clones with MiXCR and kept productive beta chains. Rows with one shared CDR3 protein collapse into an entry with the most common genes and DNA. The sample profile shows 68,000 or so distinct CDR3 sequences; almost 55% of them were found once. Roughly 8.7% of the sample belongs to the ten largest clones. Sequenced: sorted CD4+, CD8+, or CD8+CD57+ T cells (not recorded which) from PBMCs. Every receptor here comes from a human donor in good health, serving as a control.

This chain joins TRBV7-9 and TRBJ1-1, with D possibly TRBD1 on 5 matching bases. This CDR3 contains 14 residues. V was shortened by 0 bases and J by 5 bases, with 10 bases between the two germline ends. Per the germline V gene, CDR1 is SEHNR and CDR2 is FQNEAQ (reference sequence). CDR3 in amino acids: CASSLAGTGTEAFF. In DNA, the CDR3 is TGTGCCAGCAGCTTAGCCGGGACTGGGACTGAAGCTTTCTTT.

This clonotype was seen ten or more times. The chain combines TRBV2 with TRBJ2-1, with TRBD1 as a possible D gene (5 bases). The CDR3 covers 17 residues. CDR1 SNHLY and CDR2 FYNNEI come from the germline V gene. V lost 7 bases, J lost 2 bases, and 21 bases lay in between. This chain's CDR3 is CASNQPQVFKPYNEQFF. CDR3 sequence (DNA): TGTGCCAGCAACCAACCACAGGTTTTTAAACCCTACAATGAGCAGTTCTTC.

This clonotype is medium-sized within its sample. The chain carries TRBV2 and TRBJ2-5; D is undetermined. CDR1 is SNHLY and CDR2 is FYNNEI in the germline V gene. V was trimmed by 9 bases and J by 0 bases, leaving 11 bases between them. The CDR3 has 13 amino acids. CDR3 loop: CASWVGYQETQYF. CDR3 coding DNA: TGTGCCAGTTGGGTGGGATACCAAGAGACCCAGTACTTC.

The chain uses TRBV19 and TRBJ1-5; 9 nucleotides align to TRBD1. J lost 0 bases, V lost 9 bases, and 12 bases had no gene match. The CDR3 extends over 17 amino acids. In germline, CDR1 is LNHDA, CDR2 SQIVND (reference sequence). This chain's CDR3 is CASGRDRVGLSNQPQHF. The DNA for the CDR3 is TGTGCCAGCGGCCGGGACAGGGTCGGACTTAGCAATCAGCCCCAGCATTTT.

J is TRBJ1-1 and V is TRBV25-1; D gene ambiguous. Germline V gene sequence: CDR1 MGHDK, CDR2 SYGVNS. This CDR3 has 11 amino acids. The ends were cut back, 8 bases at V and 8 bases at J, with 12 bases in the middle. Here the CDR3 DNA reads TGTGCCAGCGGTTTTAGTACCGAAGCTTTCTTT. It is translated as CASGFSTEAFF.

The CDR3 DNA is TGTGCCAGCAGCCTTAGAGGGGATGATGGCTACACCTTC. It yields the protein CASSLRGDDGYTF. The V gene is TRBV7-9, the J gene TRBJ1-2; weak D call: TRBD1 (5 bases). V was pared by 5 bases and J by 6 bases, with 13 bases between. CDR1 is SEHNR, CDR2 FQNEAQ, per germline (reference sequence). The CDR3 length is 13 residues. The variable domain in full, with the rest retrieved from reference TRBV7-9 and TRBJ1-2, is DTGVSQNPRHKITKRGQNVTFRCDPISEHNRLYWYRQTLGQGPEFLTYFQNEAQLEKSRLLSDRFSAERPKGSFSTLEIQRTEQGDSAMYLCASSLRGDDGYTFGSGTRLTVV.

This clonotype showed up many times. The chain uses TRBV2 and TRBJ1-2; 8 bases are a match to TRBD1. The germline V gene has CDR1 SNHLY and CDR2 FYNNEI. This CDR3 is 14 amino acids long. V lost 1 base, J lost 4 bases, and 2 bases stayed unmatched. CDR3 sequence (DNA): TGTGCCAGCAGTGAAGGGACAGGGAGCTATGGCTACACCTTC. This translates into CASSEGTGSYGYTF.

This clonotype has at least ten counts. The rearrangement uses TRBV4-1 and TRBJ1-1; D is uncertain. With 0 bases removed from V and 3 bases from J, the gap between germline ends came to 8 bases. Germline CDR1 reads MGHRA; CDR2 reads YSYEKL. There are 14 residues in the CDR3. The CDR3 coding sequence is TGCGCCAGCAGCCAAGATAGGTCGTACACTGAAGCTTTCTTT. Protein: CASSQDRSYTEAFF.

Many counts were recorded for this clonotype. V gene TRBV3-1 combines with J gene TRBJ1-2; D call uncertain. Trimming stripped 0 bases from V and 4 bases from J, with 9 bases between. There are 14 residues in the CDR3. CDR1 is LGHDT and CDR2 is YNNKEL in the germline V gene (reference sequence). The CDR3 spells CASSQDMNSYGYTF. CDR3 nucleotide sequence: TGTGCCAGCAGCCAAGATATGAACAGCTATGGCTACACCTTC.

This chain uses TRBV29-1 with TRBJ2-7; no clear D. With 4 bases removed from V and 6 bases from J, the gap between germline ends came to 7 bases. The germline V gene encodes CDR1 SQVTM and CDR2 ANQGSEA. This CDR3 is built from 10 residues. CDR3 protein: CSVVPGEQYF. In DNA form, the CDR3 reads TGCAGCGTTGTACCGGGCGAGCAGTACTTC.